The entry below describes one T cell receptor beta chain. Antigen specificity is unknown. This record belongs to a study of T cell responses to AZD1222 COVID-19 vaccine. J gave up 8 bases and V 8 bases, and 10 bases lay outside the gene matches. The CDR3 extends over 13 amino acids. Germline-derived CDR1 and CDR2 are MDHEN and SYDVKM. Study results and caveats: Donor demographics were predominantly white British with a female majority; clonal diversity may be underestimated. Recipients of AZD1222 seropositive at baseline numbered only 5 or 6.

Clones were read by immunoSEQ multiplex PCR, and TCRdb kept only the in-frame ones, dropping some. The data show approximately 100,000 clones, with about 89% seen just once and approximately 3% held by the top ten. The chain carries TRBV28 and TRBJ1-2; 8 positions agree with TRBD1. Specimen: peripheral blood, collected 28 days after the second dose of the MenACWY control vaccine. This clonotype was obtained from an adult who received the MenACWY meningococcal vaccine as a control. The CDR3 loop is CASGGRGREGYTF. CDR3 bases: TGTGCCAGCGGGGGCAGGGGGCGTGAAGGCTACACCTTC.